This entry is about one TCR beta chain. This sample stems from a study of blood T cell repertoires in COVID-19. Study-wide background: Collection of acute and convalescent COVID-19 samples took place in the United States, Italy and Spain.

The CDR3 is 14 residues long. Trimming took off 2 bases at V and 0 bases at J, with 6 bases between the two ends. Germline V gene sequence: CDR1 SGHNT, CDR2 YYREEE (reference sequence). Authors' data handling: Estimates of nucleated cell counts were drawn from the amplification of reference gene primers. Data came from immunoSEQ multiplex PCR; TCRdb stores just in-frame clones and leaves some out. From that table come the V and J calls and clone size; the DNA was used to work out D and trimming. The table records roughly 240,000 clones, around 88% of them present only once. Sequencing was done on a sample of peripheral blood. The sequence was collected from a woman between 25 and 40 years old who had recovered from COVID-19. The V call is TRBV5-4, the J call TRBJ2-1; perhaps TRBD2 as D (5 bases). The CDR3 reads CASSLRGSYNEQFF. CDR3 DNA sequence: TGTGCCAGCAGCTTACGGGGCTCCTACAATGAGCAGTTCTTC.